The following is a T cell receptor (beta chain) sequence with its context. Its recognized antigen is unknown. Mismatch with germline at one junction end may stem from a read error. This sample was included in a study of identical twins (dated by TCRdb to between 2015 and 2016). In the study overall: The study deep-sequenced TCR alpha and beta repertoires from monozygotic twins, unrelated adults of various ages and cord blood to test whether fetal clonotypes persist. Replicate twin experiments were performed at different times using different library preparation protocols to rule out contamination.

Library construction relied on 5' RACE. TCRdb names Illumina HiSeq 2000 as the instrument used. A universal primer binding site was added through template switching, and the final cDNA carried a unique molecular identifier so that TCR cDNA molecules could be counted accurately. First-strand cDNA for TCR alpha and beta chains was synthesized from specific primers in the conserved constant-segment region. To control for contamination, every cDNA library was double barcoded, receiving both a SMART-Mk sample barcode and Illumina barcodes. TruSeq adapter sequences, together with Illumina sample barcodes, were added in two successive PCR steps. The TCR alpha and beta cDNA libraries were sequenced on the Illumina HiSeq platform using custom primers. From the authors' description of their analysis: MiGEC processed the raw reads to extract unique molecular identifiers, while MiXCR was used to determine the CDR3 positions. For each individual, recombination models were inferred using an EM algorithm with the repgenHMM and IGoR tools. Shared clonotypes were analyzed with the tcR package in R, and sharing was normalized by the product of cloneset sizes. To study raw recombination without the effects of thymic and clonal selection, out-of-frame nonproductive sequences were analyzed. TCRdb reworked the public reads: Q25 trimming with fastp, MiXCR clone assembly, productive beta chains retained. Rows merge per CDR3 protein into single entries with the most common DNA and genes. TCRdb's processing, not the study's, gives the V and J calls here. In all, the sample holds 1.5 million to 2 million distinct CDR3 sequences, and roughly 35% of those were seen once. The top ten clones comprise 0.25% to 0.3% of the sample.

Only healthy Caucasian donors were included. The CDR3, cysteine through phenylalanine, is 15 amino acids long. Just CDR3 DNA is preserved here, 45 bases in frame from base 1. Sequences MGHDK (CDR1) and SYGVNS (CDR2) are obtained from the germline V gene. General conclusions and limits of the study: Invariant T cells such as MAIT and iNKT could partly confound zero-insertion analyses, although diverse VJ usage argued against such confounding for most clonotypes. Abundant cord blood beta clonotypes had fewer insertions, young adult naive repertoires showed a similar but weaker trend, and memory repertoires showed no such trend. In beta out-of-frame sequences, excess twin sharing was weaker, because having fewer shared sequences lowered the signal-to-noise ratio. Out-of-frame TCR alpha sharing in monozygotic twins was systematically underestimated by recombination models, whereas sharing between unrelated individuals was in agreement with the recombination models. Because the same donors could not be followed over many years, conclusions were based on cross-sectional statistical analysis. Compared with coincidental sharing between unrelated individuals, an excess of low generation-probability sequences was observed among out-of-frame TCR alpha sequences shared between twins.

The V and J segments used are TRBV25-1 and TRBJ2-3, with 7 bases aligning to TRBD1. The specimen sequenced was cord blood. The sequence derives from a newborn girl in good health. The nucleotide sequence is given as TGTGCCAGCAGTGAATCTACGGGGACAGCAGATACGCAGGATTTT. Translated, it reads CASSESTGTADTQDF.